Detailed here is one TCR beta chain. This record belongs to a study of CD8+CD57+ T cells in acquired aplastic anemia. CDR3 length equals 12 residues. Germline CDR1 and CDR2: SNHLY and FYNNEI. Trimming shortened V by 10 bases and J by 0 bases, and 7 bases separated the two germline ends. Genomic DNA acted as the template from which TCR beta VDJ combination and CDR3 sequence profiling were carried out. Using its own MiXCR run on the reads, TCRdb lists one record per CDR3 protein. The sample records about 170,000 distinct CDR3 sequences, 63% being singletons. The source material was sorted CD4+, CD8+, or CD8+CD57+ T cells (not recorded which) from PBMCs. The rearrangement uses TRBV2 and TRBJ1-3, with D possibly matching TRBD1 (6 bases). The receptor's source is a human donor in good health. The CDR3, as DNA: TGTGCCAAGGACAGCTCTGGAAACACCATATATTTT. Protein product: CAKDSSGNTIYF.